These 8 T cell receptor delta chains originate from one sample sequenced in a study of gamma-delta T cells after stem cell transplantation. TCRdb made new clone calls on the RT-PCR reads using CATT. This table has 1,200 to 1,500 delta-chain clones, under 2.5% appearing once. Sequenced sample: gamma-delta T cells. These receptor sequences come from a human donor. It is not recorded whose cells these are; they may come from a transplant donor.

This clone was seen more than once but under ten times. A much larger clone differs by one base, so this may be a read error. The identical CDR3 is also encoded by other nucleotide sequences in the sample. The genes are TRDV1 and TRDJ1; tentatively, D is TRDD3 (6 bases). Germline assignment: CDR1 TSWWSYY and CDR2 QGS. The CDR3 is made up of 16 amino acids. The CDR3 protein is CALGDASGIAIDKLIF. For the CDR3, the DNA is TGTGCCCTTGGGGACGCATCCGGGATAGCCATCGATAAACTCATCTTT.

This clone was counted at least ten times. This is likely an artifact of a read error, given a far larger clone one base away. The chain uses TRDV2 and TRDJ1, with D possibly matching TRDD3 (6 bases). Looked up from germline, CDR1 is GEAIGNYY and CDR2 is EKD. The CDR3 has 14 residues. V was cut by 5 bases and J by 0 bases, with 12 bases left in between. As DNA, the CDR3 is TGTGCCTGTGTAGCGAGGGGGAACACCGATAAACTCATCTTT. Residues: CACVARGNTDKLIF.

This clone was found many times. With only one base between it and a far larger clone, this is likely a read error. Different DNA sequences within this sample yield the same CDR3. The CDR3 DNA sequence: TGTGCCTGTGTAACGAGAGGGAACACCGATAAACTCATCTTT. Translated, it gives CACVTRGNTDKLIF. The V call is TRDV2, the J call TRDJ1; no reliable D call. Germline V gene sequence: CDR1 GEAIGNYY, CDR2 EKD. V was trimmed by 5 bases and J by 0 bases, leaving 12 bases between them. The CDR3 totals 14 residues.

This clone was recorded at least ten times. A far larger clone differs by one base, so this is likely a read error. The chain is built from TRDV1 and TRDJ1, with 10 bases identical to TRDD3. CDR1 and CDR2 from the germline V gene are TSWWSYY and QGS. The CDR3 runs 23 residues. The V segment lost 6 bases and the J segment 1 base; nucleotides outside the gene matches: 29. The CDR3 reads CALGPRFPLTQYWGMRSTDKLIF. The CDR3 DNA follows: TGTGCTCTTGGACCCCGATTCCCCCTAACTCAATACTGGGGGATGCGCTCCACCGATAAACTCATCTTT.

This clone was found a few times. A much larger clone differs from this one at a single base, so this may be a read error. This chain links TRDV1 with TRDJ1; TRDD2 matches 7 bases. Per germline, CDR1 TSWWSYY and CDR2 QGS. This CDR3 is built from 17 residues. The CDR3 reads CALGGPFFSYPPDKPIF. The CDR3 coding sequence is TGTGCTCTTGGGGGTCCCTTTTTTTCCTACCCGCCCGATAAACCCATCTTT.

As for this clone: A far larger clone is a single base away, which makes a read error likely. The chain is built from TRDV1 and TRDJ1; 7 nucleotides line up with TRDD3. V gave up 5 bases and J gave up 0 bases; unmatched junction bases: 24. Germline CDR1 reads TSWWSYY; CDR2 reads QGS. The CDR3 has 21 residues. CDR3 DNA sequence: TGTGCTCTTGGGAAAGAGCCTACCTTTAACATACTGGGGCCCTACACCGATAAACTCATCTTT. As protein: CALGKEPTFNILGPYTDKLIF.

This clone turned up a few times. Just one base apart from a much larger clone, this may be a read error. The sample holds other DNA sequences that translate to the same CDR3. The chain's CDR3 is CALGELWAYGGFDKLIF. Written as DNA, the CDR3 is TGTGCCCTTGGGGAACTCTGGGCGTATGGGGGGTTCGATAAACTCATCTTT. The chain has TRDV1 and TRDJ1, with D tentatively TRDD3 (6 bases). There are 17 residues in the CDR3. Germline CDR1 is TSWWSYY and CDR2 is QGS.

By sample fraction, this clone is large. The chain carries TRDV2 and TRDJ1, with 12 positions matching TRDD3. Looked up from germline, CDR1 is GEAIGNYY and CDR2 is EKD. This CDR3 has 14 amino acids. After removal of 3 bases from V and 11 bases from J, the junction contained 9 bases not matched to a gene. CDR3 coding DNA: TGTGCCTGTGACTCGTACTGGGGGATACTAGCCCTCATCTTT. This translates into CACDSYWGILALIF.